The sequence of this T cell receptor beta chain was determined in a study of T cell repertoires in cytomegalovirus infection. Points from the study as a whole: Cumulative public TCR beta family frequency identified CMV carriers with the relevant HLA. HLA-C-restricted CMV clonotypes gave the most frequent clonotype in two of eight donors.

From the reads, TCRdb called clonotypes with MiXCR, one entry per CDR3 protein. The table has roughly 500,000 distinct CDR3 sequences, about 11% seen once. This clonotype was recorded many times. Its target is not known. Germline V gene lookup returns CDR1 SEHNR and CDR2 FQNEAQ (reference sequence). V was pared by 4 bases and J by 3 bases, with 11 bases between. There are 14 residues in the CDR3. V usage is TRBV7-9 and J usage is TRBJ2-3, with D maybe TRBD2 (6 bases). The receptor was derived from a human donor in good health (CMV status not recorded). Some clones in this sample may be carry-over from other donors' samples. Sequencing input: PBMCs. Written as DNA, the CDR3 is TGTGCCAGCAGCTCGGGAGCTGAGACAGATACGCAGTATTTT. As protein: CASSSGAETDTQYF.